The 27 T cell receptor beta chains in this list originate from one sample, sequenced in a study of blood T cell repertoires in COVID-19. Sequencing used immunoSEQ multiplex PCR; TCRdb keeps in-frame clones, though not all of them. The sample has 150,000 to 200,000 clones, over 65% seen once. Sequences were obtained from peripheral blood. All receptors derive from a person in their 70s with COVID-19, enrolled during active disease.

This clone was seen a handful of times. This chain connects TRBV6-1 to TRBJ1-2; maybe TRBD1 (6 bases). CDR3 length equals 15 residues. The V end lost 3 bases, the J end lost 2 bases, and 13 bases lay between the germline ends. From germline, CDR1 is MNHNS and CDR2 SASEGT. The CDR3 loop reads CASSDWGPVNYGYTF. CDR3 bases: TGTGCCAGCAGTGATTGGGGGCCGGTGAACTATGGCTACACCTTC.

The chain carries TRBV9 and TRBJ2-1; 11 bases agree with TRBD2. With V trimmed by 0 bases and J by 5 bases, 16 bases remained unmatched. Germline V CDR1 and CDR2: SGDLS, YYNGEE. The CDR3 spans 20 residues. This CDR3 is CASSVGSGGTSGSIDNEQFF. In DNA form, the CDR3 reads TGTGCCAGCAGCGTAGGGAGCGGTGGTACTAGCGGGAGTATCGACAATGAGCAGTTCTTC.

V usage is TRBV9 and J usage is TRBJ2-5; 9 bases match TRBD2. V lost 0 bases and J lost 6; bases outside the gene matches: 6. Germline V lookup: CDR1 SGDLS, CDR2 YYNGEE. The length of the CDR3 is 15 residues. Written as DNA, the CDR3 is TGTGCCAGCAGCGTAGGCGGGGGGGCCGGAAAGACCCAGTACTTC. This sequence encodes CASSVGGGAGKTQYF.

The chain employs TRBV7-2 and TRBJ2-4; maybe TRBD1 (6 bases). Trimming removed 5 bases from V and 0 bases from J, with 11 bases in between. The V gene's germline CDR1 is SGHTA and CDR2 FQGNSA. This CDR3 region has 15 residues. The CDR3 DNA follows: TGTGCCAGCAGCCACGCAGGGGTAGCCAAAAACATTCAGTACTTC. The encoded protein is CASSHAGVAKNIQYF.

The chain is built from TRBV30 and TRBJ1-5, with D unclear. Germline loops: CDR1 GTSNPN, CDR2 SVGIG (reference sequence). The CDR3 is 13 residues long. Trimming cost V 3 bases and J 2 bases, with 8 bases left between them. Written as DNA, the CDR3 is TGTGCCTGGAGCGACACCCGCAATCAGCCCCAGCATTTT. This translates into CAWSDTRNQPQHF.

The rearrangement joins TRBV29-1 to TRBJ2-1; D remains unclear. Trimming removed 3 bases at V and 7 bases at J, with 13 bases between. The CDR3 has 13 residues. Germline V gives CDR1 SQVTM, CDR2 ANQGSEA. The CDR3 nucleotides are TGCAGCGTTGAGTTTGGCGGAGAGAATGAGCAGTTCTTC. This gives the protein CSVEFGGENEQFF.

The sample holds one count of this clone. The chain carries TRBV10-3 and TRBJ1-1; tentatively, D is TRBD1 (6 bases). The V end lost 7 bases, the J end lost 4 bases, and 16 bases lay between the germline ends. CDR3 size: 14 residues. Germline lookup yields CDR1 ENHRY and CDR2 SYGVKD. Here the CDR3 reads CAITSAGEGTEAFF. The DNA of the CDR3 is TGTGCCATCACATCGGCAGGGGAGGGCACTGAAGCTTTCTTT.

The chain is built from TRBV7-3 and TRBJ2-4; 8 nucleotides match TRBD1. Germline CDR1 reads SGHTA; CDR2 reads FQGTGA. This CDR3 region has 15 residues. V dropped 4 bases and J dropped 4; count of bases not matched to a gene: 6. CDR3 bases: TGTGCCAGCAGCTCCTCCGGGACAGGAAAAAACATTCAGTACTTC. This encodes CASSSSGTGKNIQYF.

The table lists this clone with a few counts. The genes are TRBV6-2 or TRBV6-3 and TRBJ1-5, with D maybe TRBD1 (6 bases). The germline CDR1 and CDR2 sequences are MNHEY and SVGEGT. V was trimmed by 5 bases and J by 0 bases, leaving 8 bases between them. The CDR3 spans 14 residues. The CDR3 coding sequence is TGTGCCAGCAGTGGACAGATTAGCAATCAGCCCCAGCATTTT. It codes for CASSGQISNQPQHF.

The chain employs TRBV6-6 and TRBJ2-2, with 9 nucleotides matching TRBD2. The CDR3 totals 16 residues. Unmatched junction bases numbered 6, after V lost 1 base and J lost 6 bases. Germline loops: CDR1 MNHNY, CDR2 SVGAGI (reference sequence). CDR3 nucleotides: TGTGCCAGCAGTTACTTTCGCGGGGGGGTTGCCGGGGAGCTGTTTTTT. It specifies CASSYFRGGVAGELFF.

The V and J genes are TRBV7-2 and TRBJ1-6; the match to TRBD1 covers 8 bases. CDR3 length: 15 amino acids. In germline, CDR1 is SGHTA, CDR2 FQGNSA. V dropped 1 base and J dropped 8; count of bases not matched to a gene: 4. The CDR3: CASSLVGQGHSPLHF. CDR3 DNA sequence: TGTGCCAGCAGCTTAGTCGGACAGGGACATTCACCCCTCCACTTT.

The chain has TRBV5-1 and TRBJ2-1, with D possibly being TRBD2 (6 bases). Trimming left V 6 bases short and J 5 bases short, with 15 bases between. This CDR3 is built from 14 residues. Per the germline V gene, CDR1 is SGHRS and CDR2 is YFSETQ. The CDR3 is CASTPSAKNNEQFF. The DNA of the CDR3 is TGCGCCAGCACCCCTAGCGCCAAGAACAATGAGCAGTTCTTC.

This sequence joins TRBV7-9 and TRBJ2-5, with D perhaps matching TRBD1 (5 bases). In germline, CDR1 is SEHNR, CDR2 FQNEAQ (reference sequence). This CDR3 spans 15 amino acids. Deletions cut 2 bases from V and 5 bases from J, with 15 bases between. CDR3 sequence: CASSLRQGTRETQYF. The CDR3 bases are TGTGCCAGCAGCTTAAGGCAGGGAACGCGGGAGACCCAGTACTTC.

The rearrangement links TRBV4-1 to TRBJ2-2; 8 nucleotides line up with TRBD2. Per the germline V gene, CDR1 is MGHRA and CDR2 is YSYEKL. The CDR3 has 17 residues. The trim removed 5 bases at V and 4 bases at J, leaving 12 bases unmatched. Here the CDR3 reads CASSSSPGGGGTGELFF. In DNA, the CDR3 is TGCGCCAGCAGCTCCTCTCCCGGGGGGGGTGGCACCGGGGAGCTGTTTTTT.

V and J are TRBV18 and TRBJ2-5, with 8 bases fitting TRBD1. Germline lookup yields CDR1 KGHSH and CDR2 LQKENI. V dropped 3 bases and J dropped 1; count of bases not matched to a gene: 7. The CDR3 spans 16 residues. CDR3 protein: CASSPQGASAQETQYF. Written as DNA, the CDR3 is TGTGCCAGCTCACCTCAGGGGGCGTCGGCCCAAGAGACCCAGTACTTC.

The chain recombines TRBV9 with TRBJ1-6; D is perhaps TRBD1 (5 bases). There are 15 residues in the CDR3. V was clipped by 0 bases and J by 6 bases, with 10 bases between them. Germline V gene lookup returns CDR1 SGDLS and CDR2 YYNGEE. The DNA of the CDR3 is TGTGCCAGCAGCGTAGGAACCCAGGGTAATTCACCCCTCCACTTT. Translated: CASSVGTQGNSPLHF.

V is TRBV4-2 and J is TRBJ2-5; TRBD1 matches 8 bases. The germline gives CDR1 LGHNA, CDR2 YNFKEQ. V was pared by 5 bases and J by 2 bases, with 4 bases of the junction left unmatched. The CDR3 contains 14 residues. CDR3 nucleotide sequence: TGTGCCAGCAGCGAGGGACAGGCACAAGAGACCCAGTACTTC. This encodes CASSEGQAQETQYF.

The CDR3 spells CATSRPTANEKLFF. In DNA form, the CDR3 reads TGTGCCACCAGCAGACCAACTGCAAATGAAAAACTGTTTTTT. The V and J genes are TRBV15 and TRBJ1-4; D is undetermined. Trimming left V 2 bases short and J 5 bases short, with 9 bases between. The germline gives CDR1 LNHNV, CDR2 YYDKDF (reference sequence). This CDR3 spans 14 amino acids.

The rearrangement joins TRBV5-1 to TRBJ1-1; tentatively, D is TRBD1 (5 bases). Germline CDR1 SGHRS, CDR2 YFSETQ. V lost 0 bases and J lost 5, with 14 bases in between. The length of the CDR3 is 15 residues. The DNA for the CDR3 is TGCGCCAGCAGCTTGGGGGTCGACAGAGAAACTGAAGCTTTCTTT. This encodes CASSLGVDRETEAFF.

This clone was seen a single time. The V and J genes are TRBV27 and TRBJ2-2; 9 nucleotides match TRBD2. CDR3 size: 17 residues. Germline CDR1 is MNHEY and CDR2 is SMNVEV (reference sequence). Trimming cost V 3 bases and J 8 bases; bases outside gene matches: 13. CDR3 in amino acids: CASSFGGGRANSGELFF. In DNA form, the CDR3 reads TGTGCCAGCAGTTTCGGGGGCGGGAGGGCCAATTCTGGGGAGCTGTTTTTT.

The chain recombines TRBV27 with TRBJ2-7; 7 bases are shared with TRBD1. Germline CDR1 MNHEY, CDR2 SMNVEV (reference sequence). This CDR3 comprises 14 residues. J gave up 1 base and V 6 bases, and 6 bases lay outside the gene matches. CDR3: CASSGQDTSYEQYF. CDR3 nucleotides: TGTGCCAGCAGCGGACAGGATACATCCTACGAGCAGTACTTC.

The V gene is TRBV7-3, the J gene TRBJ1-3, with a weak D call TRBD1 (5 bases). The ends were cut back, 1 base at V and 0 bases at J, with 13 bases in the middle. The CDR3 length is 17 residues. Germline V gives CDR1 SGHTA, CDR2 FQGTGA. The CDR3 is CASSLRWGVSSGNTIYF. CDR3 in DNA: TGTGCCAGCAGCTTAAGGTGGGGGGTTAGCTCTGGAAACACCATATATTTT.

The V and J genes are TRBV5-6 and TRBJ1-3; TRBD1 agrees at 9 bases. From germline, CDR1 is SGHDT and CDR2 YYEEEE. The ends lost 4 bases at V and 3 bases at J; junction bases unmatched: 8. The CDR3 is 16 residues long. The CDR3 protein is CASSSGQGILGNTIYF. For the CDR3, the DNA is TGTGCCAGCAGCAGCGGACAGGGGATACTTGGAAACACCATATATTTT. Complete variable domain (other parts from reference TRBV5-6 and TRBJ1-3): DAGVTQSPTHLIKTRGQQVTLRCSPKSGHDTVSWYQQALGQGPQFIFQYYEEEERQRGNFPDRFSGHQFPNYSSELNVNALLLGDSALYLCASSSGQGILGNTIYFGEGSWLTVV.

The chain combines TRBV27 with TRBJ1-6; D possibly corresponds to TRBD1 (5 bases). The V gene's germline CDR1 is MNHEY and CDR2 SMNVEV (reference sequence). Trimming removed 4 bases at V and 6 bases at J, with 19 bases between. The CDR3 totals 17 residues. This chain's CDR3 is CASSSAPRVLPNSPLHF. CDR3 sequence (DNA): TGTGCCAGCAGTTCGGCTCCCAGGGTTCTCCCTAATTCACCCCTCCACTTT.

The V and J genes are TRBV3-1 (or the pseudogene TRBV3-2) and TRBJ2-5, with 9 positions matching TRBD2. Germline loops: CDR1 LGHDT, CDR2 YNNKEL (reference sequence). This CDR3 contains 16 residues. J was trimmed by 5 bases and V by 3 bases; bases with no gene match: 10. The CDR3 is CASSQRSSGSFETQYF. DNA of the CDR3: TGTGCCAGCAGCCAGAGGAGTAGCGGGAGCTTTGAGACCCAGTACTTC.

The chain has TRBV28 and TRBJ2-1; TRBD1 matches 9 bases. Trimming cost V 6 bases and J 8 bases; bases outside gene matches: 11. Germline-derived CDR1 and CDR2 are MDHEN and SYDVKM. This CDR3 has 15 amino acids. CDR3: CASRTGGAGVHEQFF. The CDR3 coding sequence is TGTGCCAGCAGAACAGGGGGCGCGGGTGTCCATGAGCAGTTCTTC.

CDR3 sequence (DNA): TGTGCCAGCTCACCGGGGCAGGTCCGATCAGTTACTGGCTACACCTTC. Translation gives CASSPGQVRSVTGYTF. The chain couples TRBV18 to TRBJ1-2; possibly TRBD1 for D (5 bases). This CDR3 is 16 amino acids long. The germline V gene has CDR1 KGHSH and CDR2 LQKENI. V lost 3 bases, J lost 7 bases, and 21 bases lay in between.